Given below is one TCR beta chain in context. The germline gives CDR1 SNHLY, CDR2 FYNNEI. CDR3 size: 14 residues. V was clipped by 5 bases and J by 5 bases; unmatched bases: 6. This entry comes from a study of blood T cell repertoires in COVID-19. At the level of the study: Italy, Spain and the United States were the sources of the convalescent and acute COVID-19 samples. The cDNA or gDNA used as material had been derived from T cells, B-cell-depleted T cells, or PBMCs.

The authors' processing: From reference gene primer amplification, estimates of nucleated cell counts were derived. Assay used: immunoSEQ multiplex PCR; TCRdb lists only in-frame clones, some missing. The V and J calls and the clone size are those of that table, but D and trimming were determined from the DNA. The sample gives 150,000 to 200,000 clones, around 85% of which show up once; more than 2.5% is in the top ten. The chain has TRBV2 and TRBJ1-2; 9 nucleotides agree with TRBD1. The sequencing input was peripheral blood. This clonotype originated in a man aged 60 to 75 with acute or convalescent COVID-19. Here the CDR3 reads CASSTGTGSYGYTF. CDR3 DNA: TGTGCCAGCAGTACCGGGACAGGGTCATATGGCTACACCTTC.